This TCR beta chain was obtained from a study of T cell repertoires in cytomegalovirus infection. Overall study: From public TCR beta signatures came an indication of both CMV infection and matching HLA type.

Note on this clonotype: The antigen remains unidentified.

In TCRdb, the reads were re-called with MiXCR into one record per CDR3 protein. The sample contains about 600,000 distinct CDR3 sequences, less than 25% of which appear only once. The V gene lost 0 bases and the J gene lost 1 base, with 28 bases spanning the gap. This CDR3 is built from 22 residues. Per the germline V gene, CDR1 is MGHDK and CDR2 is SYGVNS. General observations from the study: Ex vivo, HLA-C-restricted CMV-specific TCR beta clonotypes prevailed over the rest of the response. Carriage of CMV together with the relevant HLA was identifiable through cumulative public TCR beta family frequency.

Sequences were obtained from CD8+ T cells from PBMCs. The V gene is TRBV25-1, the J gene TRBJ2-1, with D hard to call. This receptor was taken from a human donor in good health (CMV status not recorded). Some clones in this sample may be carry-over from other donors' samples. As DNA, the CDR3 is TGTGCCAGCAGTGAATATTACGCAAGTAGAGACTCCCTGAGAGATTCCTACAATGAGCAGTTCTTC. Its protein product is CASSEYYASRDSLRDSYNEQFF.